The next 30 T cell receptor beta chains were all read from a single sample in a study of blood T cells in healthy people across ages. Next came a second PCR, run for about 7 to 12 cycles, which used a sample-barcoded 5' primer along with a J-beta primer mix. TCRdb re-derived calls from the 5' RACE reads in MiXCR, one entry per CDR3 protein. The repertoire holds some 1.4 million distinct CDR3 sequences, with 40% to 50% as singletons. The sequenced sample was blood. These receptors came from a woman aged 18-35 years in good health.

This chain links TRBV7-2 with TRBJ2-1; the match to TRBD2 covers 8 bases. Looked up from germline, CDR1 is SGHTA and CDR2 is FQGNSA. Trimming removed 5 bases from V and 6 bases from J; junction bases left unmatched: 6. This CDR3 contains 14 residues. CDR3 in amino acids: CASSPGGGFNEQFF. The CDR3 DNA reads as TGTGCCAGCAGCCCGGGGGGGGGGTTCAATGAGCAGTTCTTC.

The CDR3 DNA follows: TGTGCCTGGAGTAGACTACGGACGTCTGGCTACACCTTC. Translation: CAWSRLRTSGYTF. The chain has TRBV30 and TRBJ1-2; D is undetermined. Germline CDR1 and CDR2: GTSNPN and SVGIG (reference sequence). The CDR3 has 13 amino acids. The V gene lost 2 bases and the J gene lost 7 bases, with 14 bases spanning the gap.

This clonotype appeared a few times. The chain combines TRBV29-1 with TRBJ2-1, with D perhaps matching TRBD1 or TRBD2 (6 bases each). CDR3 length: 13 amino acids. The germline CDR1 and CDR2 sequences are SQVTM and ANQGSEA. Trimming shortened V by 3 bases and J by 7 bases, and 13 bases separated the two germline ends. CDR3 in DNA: TGCAGCGTTGACTGGGGGGCGAGGAATGAGCAGTTCTTC. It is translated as CSVDWGARNEQFF.

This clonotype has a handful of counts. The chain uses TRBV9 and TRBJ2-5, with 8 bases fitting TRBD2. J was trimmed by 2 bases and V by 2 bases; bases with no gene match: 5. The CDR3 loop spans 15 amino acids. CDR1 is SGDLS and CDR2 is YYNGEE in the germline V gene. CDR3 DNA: TGTGCCAGCAGCGTCCAGCGGGGGACACAAGAGACCCAGTACTTC. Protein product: CASSVQRGTQETQYF.

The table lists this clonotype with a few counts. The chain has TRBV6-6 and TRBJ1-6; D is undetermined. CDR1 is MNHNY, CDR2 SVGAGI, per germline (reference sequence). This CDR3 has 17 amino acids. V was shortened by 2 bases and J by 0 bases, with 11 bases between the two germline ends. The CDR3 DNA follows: TGTGCCAGCAGTTACCTCCATGGGAGCTCCTATAATTCACCCCTCCACTTT. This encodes CASSYLHGSSYNSPLHF.

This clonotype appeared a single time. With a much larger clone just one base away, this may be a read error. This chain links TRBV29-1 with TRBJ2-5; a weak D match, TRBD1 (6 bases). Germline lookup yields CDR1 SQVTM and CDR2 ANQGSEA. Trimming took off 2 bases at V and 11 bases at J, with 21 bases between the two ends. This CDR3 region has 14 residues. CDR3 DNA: TGCAGCGTTGAATCGCAGGGGAAGTCGAATGAGCAGTACTTC. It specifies CSVESQGKSNEQYF.

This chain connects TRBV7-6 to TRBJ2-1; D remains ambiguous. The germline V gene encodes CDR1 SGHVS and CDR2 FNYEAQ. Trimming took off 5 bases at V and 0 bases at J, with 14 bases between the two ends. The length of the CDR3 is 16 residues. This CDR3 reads CASSLPPGGSYNEQFF. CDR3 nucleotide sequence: TGTGCCAGCAGCCTGCCCCCAGGCGGCTCCTACAATGAGCAGTTCTTC.

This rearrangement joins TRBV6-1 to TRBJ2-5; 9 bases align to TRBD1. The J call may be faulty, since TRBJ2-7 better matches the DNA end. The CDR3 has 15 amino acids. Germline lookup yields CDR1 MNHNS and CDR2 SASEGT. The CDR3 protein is CASKIYWDRDYEQYF. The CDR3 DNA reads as TGTGCCAGCAAAATATACTGGGACAGGGACTACGAGCAGTACTTC.

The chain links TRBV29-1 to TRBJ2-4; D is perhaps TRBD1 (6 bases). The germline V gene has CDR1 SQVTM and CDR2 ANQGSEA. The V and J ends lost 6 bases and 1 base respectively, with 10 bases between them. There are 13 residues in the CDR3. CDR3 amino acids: CSVPTGAKNIQYF. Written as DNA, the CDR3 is TGCAGCGTACCTACAGGGGCCAAAAACATTCAGTACTTC.

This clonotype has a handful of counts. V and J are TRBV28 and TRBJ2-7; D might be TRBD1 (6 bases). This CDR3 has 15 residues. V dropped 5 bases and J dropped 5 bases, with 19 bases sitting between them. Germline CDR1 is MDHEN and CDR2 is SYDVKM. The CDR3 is CASSPLGEQGDEQYF. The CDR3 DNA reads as TGTGCCAGCAGTCCCCTCGGCGAACAGGGCGACGAGCAGTACTTC.

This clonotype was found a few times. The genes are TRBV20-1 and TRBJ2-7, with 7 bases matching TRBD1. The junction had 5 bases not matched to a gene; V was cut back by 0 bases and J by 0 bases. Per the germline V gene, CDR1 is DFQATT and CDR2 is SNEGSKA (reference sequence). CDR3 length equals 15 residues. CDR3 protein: CSARDLRTGSYEQYF. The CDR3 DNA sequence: TGCAGTGCTAGAGATCTACGGACAGGCTCCTACGAGCAGTACTTC.

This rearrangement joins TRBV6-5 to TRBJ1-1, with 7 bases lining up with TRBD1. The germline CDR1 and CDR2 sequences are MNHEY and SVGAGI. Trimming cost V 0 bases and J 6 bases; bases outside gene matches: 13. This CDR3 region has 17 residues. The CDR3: CASSYSSIGGSLPEAFF. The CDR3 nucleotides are TGTGCCAGCAGTTACTCTTCTATAGGGGGCTCACTGCCTGAAGCTTTCTTT.

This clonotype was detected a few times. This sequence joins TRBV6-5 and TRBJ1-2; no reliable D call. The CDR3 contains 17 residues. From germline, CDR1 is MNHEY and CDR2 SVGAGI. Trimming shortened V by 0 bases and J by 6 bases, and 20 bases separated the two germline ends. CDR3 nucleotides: TGTGCCAGCAGTTACTCAGCCCCTCCGGCCCCTTTGGATGGCTACACCTTC. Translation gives CASSYSAPPAPLDGYTF.

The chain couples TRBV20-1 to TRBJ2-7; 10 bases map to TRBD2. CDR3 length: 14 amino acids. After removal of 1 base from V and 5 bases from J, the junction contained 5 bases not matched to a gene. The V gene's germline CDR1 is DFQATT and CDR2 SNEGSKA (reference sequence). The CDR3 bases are TGCAGTGCTAGAGTTCCCGGGACTAGCGACGAGCAGTACTTC. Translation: CSARVPGTSDEQYF.

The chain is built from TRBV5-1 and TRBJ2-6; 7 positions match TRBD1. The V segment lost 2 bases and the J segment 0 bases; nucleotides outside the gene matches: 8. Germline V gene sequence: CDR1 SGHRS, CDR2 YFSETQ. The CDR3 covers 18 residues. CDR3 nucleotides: TGCGCCAGCAGCTTCCAACCGGGACAGAGCTCTGGGGCCAACGTCCTGACTTTC. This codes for CASSFQPGQSSGANVLTF.

CDR3: CASSLGGGGQADTQYF. The CDR3 DNA reads as TGCGCCAGCAGCTTGGGCGGAGGGGGACAAGCAGATACGCAGTATTTT. This chain links TRBV5-1 with TRBJ2-3; D is perhaps TRBD1 or TRBD2 (6 bases each). The CDR3 runs to 16 residues. Germline CDR1 SGHRS, CDR2 YFSETQ. The V gene lost 0 bases and the J gene lost 4 bases, with 15 bases spanning the gap. Combining the CDR3 with reference TRBV5-1 and TRBJ2-3 gives the whole variable domain KAGVTQTPRYLIKTRGQQVTLSCSPISGHRSVSWYQQTPGQGLQFLFEYFSETQRNKGNFPGRFSGRQFSNSRSEMNVSTLELGDSALYLCASSLGGGGQADTQYFGPGTRLTVL.

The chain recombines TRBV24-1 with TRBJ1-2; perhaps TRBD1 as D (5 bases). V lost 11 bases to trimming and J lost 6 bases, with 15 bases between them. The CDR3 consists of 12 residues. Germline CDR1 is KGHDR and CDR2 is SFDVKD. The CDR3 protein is CAISGDLNGYTF. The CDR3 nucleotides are TGTGCCATTTCGGGGGATCTTAATGGCTACACCTTC.

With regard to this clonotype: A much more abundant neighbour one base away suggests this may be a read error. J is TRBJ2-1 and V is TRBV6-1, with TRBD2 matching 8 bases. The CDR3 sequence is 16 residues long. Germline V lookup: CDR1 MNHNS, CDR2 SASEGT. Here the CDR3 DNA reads TGTGCCGGCAGAGTTGGGATAGGTAGCGGGGATAATGAGCAGTTCTTC. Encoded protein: CAGRVGIGSGDNEQFF.

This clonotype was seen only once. The CDR3 DNA is TGTGCCTATAAGAAGAATACGCAGTATTTT. Its translation: CAYKKNTQYF. This chain uses TRBV30 with TRBJ2-3; D not resolved. V was cut by 7 bases and J by 7 bases, with 9 bases left in between. CDR1 is GTSNPN and CDR2 is SVGIG in the germline V gene (reference sequence). The CDR3 extends over 10 amino acids.

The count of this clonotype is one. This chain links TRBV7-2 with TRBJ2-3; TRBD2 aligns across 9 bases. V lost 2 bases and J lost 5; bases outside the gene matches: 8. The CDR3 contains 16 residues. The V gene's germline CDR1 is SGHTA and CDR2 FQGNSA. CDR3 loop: CASSLIAGAVRDTQYF. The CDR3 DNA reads TGTGCCAGCAGCTTAATAGCGGGAGCCGTCAGAGATACGCAGTATTTT.

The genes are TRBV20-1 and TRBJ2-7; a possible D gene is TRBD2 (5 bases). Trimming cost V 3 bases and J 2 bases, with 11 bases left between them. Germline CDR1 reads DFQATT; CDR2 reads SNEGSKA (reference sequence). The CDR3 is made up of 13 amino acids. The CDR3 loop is CSASAADPYEQYF. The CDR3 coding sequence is TGCAGTGCTAGTGCAGCGGACCCCTACGAGCAGTACTTC.

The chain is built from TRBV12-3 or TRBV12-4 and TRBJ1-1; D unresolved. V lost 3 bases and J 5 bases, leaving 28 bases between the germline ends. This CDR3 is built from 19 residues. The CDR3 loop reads CASSFGPRSDQSRRTEAFF. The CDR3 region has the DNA TGTGCCAGCAGTTTCGGTCCCCGGAGCGACCAGAGTCGGAGGACTGAAGCTTTCTTT.

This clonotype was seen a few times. This CDR3 reads CASSQVLDLAGERLYEQYF. CDR3 sequence (DNA): TGCGCCAGCAGCCAAGTTCTGGACTTAGCGGGAGAGAGGTTGTACGAGCAGTACTTC. This rearrangement joins TRBV4-1 to TRBJ2-7, with TRBD2 matching 9 bases. The CDR3 length is 19 residues. Germline V lookup: CDR1 MGHRA, CDR2 YSYEKL. The J segment lost 4 bases and the V segment lost 1 base, leaving 17 bases of the junction unmatched.

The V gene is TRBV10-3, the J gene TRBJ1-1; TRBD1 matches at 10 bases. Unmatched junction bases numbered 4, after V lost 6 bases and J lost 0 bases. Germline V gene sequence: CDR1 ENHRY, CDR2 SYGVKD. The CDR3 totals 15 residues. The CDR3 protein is CAISGTGDLNTEAFF. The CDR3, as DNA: TGTGCCATCAGCGGGACAGGGGATTTGAACACTGAAGCTTTCTTT.

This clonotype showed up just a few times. This chain's CDR3 is CASSLDGSDRSYEQYF. The DNA for the CDR3 is TGCGCCAGCAGCTTGGATGGGTCGGACAGATCCTACGAGCAGTACTTC. This rearrangement joins TRBV5-1 to TRBJ2-7, with a weak D call TRBD1 (6 bases). CDR1 is SGHRS, CDR2 YFSETQ, per germline. The CDR3 is 16 residues long. V gave up 0 bases and J gave up 1 base, with 14 bases separating them.

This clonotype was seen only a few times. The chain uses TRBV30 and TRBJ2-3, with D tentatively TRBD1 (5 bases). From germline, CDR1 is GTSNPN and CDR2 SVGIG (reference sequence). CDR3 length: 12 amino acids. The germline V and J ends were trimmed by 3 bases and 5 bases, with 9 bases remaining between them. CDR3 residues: CAWRGRGDTQYF. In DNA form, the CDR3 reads TGTGCCTGGAGGGGAAGGGGAGATACGCAGTATTTT.

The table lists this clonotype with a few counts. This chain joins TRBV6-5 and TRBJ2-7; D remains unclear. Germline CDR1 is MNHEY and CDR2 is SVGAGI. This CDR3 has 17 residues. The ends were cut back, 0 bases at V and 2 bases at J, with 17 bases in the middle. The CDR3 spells CASSYSLRVAPPYEQYF. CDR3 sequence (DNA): TGTGCCAGCAGTTACTCCCTCCGAGTAGCTCCTCCCTACGAGCAGTACTTC.

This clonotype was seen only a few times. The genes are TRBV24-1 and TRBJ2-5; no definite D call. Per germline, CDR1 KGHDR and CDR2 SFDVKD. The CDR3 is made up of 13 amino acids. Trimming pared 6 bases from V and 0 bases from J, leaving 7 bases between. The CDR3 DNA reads TGTGCCACCAGTAACCCCGACCAAGAGACCCAGTACTTC. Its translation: CATSNPDQETQYF.

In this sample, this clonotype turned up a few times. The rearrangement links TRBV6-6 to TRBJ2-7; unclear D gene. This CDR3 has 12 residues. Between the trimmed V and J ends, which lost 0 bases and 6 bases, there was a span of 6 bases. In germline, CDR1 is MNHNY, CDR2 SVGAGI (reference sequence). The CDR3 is CASSYSWGEQYF. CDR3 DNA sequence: TGTGCCAGCAGTTACTCTTGGGGCGAGCAGTACTTC.

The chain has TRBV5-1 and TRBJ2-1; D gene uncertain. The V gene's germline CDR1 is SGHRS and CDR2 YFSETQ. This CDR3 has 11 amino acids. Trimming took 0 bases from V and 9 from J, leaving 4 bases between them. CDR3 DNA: TGCGCCAGCAGCTTGGACGGTGAGCAGTTCTTC. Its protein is CASSLDGEQFF.